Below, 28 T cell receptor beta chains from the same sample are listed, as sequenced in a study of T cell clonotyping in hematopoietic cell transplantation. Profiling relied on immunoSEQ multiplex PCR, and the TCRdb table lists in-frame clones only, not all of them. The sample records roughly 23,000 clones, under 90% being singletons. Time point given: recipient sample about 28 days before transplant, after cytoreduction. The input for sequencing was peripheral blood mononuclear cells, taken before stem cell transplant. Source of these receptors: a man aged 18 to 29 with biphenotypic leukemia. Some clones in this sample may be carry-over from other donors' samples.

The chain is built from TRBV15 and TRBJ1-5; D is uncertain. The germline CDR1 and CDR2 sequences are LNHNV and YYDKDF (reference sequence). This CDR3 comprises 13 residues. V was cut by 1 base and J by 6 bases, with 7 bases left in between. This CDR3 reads CATSRARSQPQHF. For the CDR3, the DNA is TGTGCCACCAGCAGAGCCAGAAGTCAGCCCCAGCATTTT.

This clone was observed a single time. The CDR3 DNA reads as TGTGCCAGCAGCTTCGACGAAGTTGTCCACTTT. As protein: CASSFDEVVHF. J is TRBJ1-6 and V is TRBV11-2, with no clear D. V gave up 3 bases and J gave up 17 bases, with 11 bases separating them. Germline CDR1 and CDR2: SGHAT and FQNNGV. The CDR3 loop spans 11 amino acids.

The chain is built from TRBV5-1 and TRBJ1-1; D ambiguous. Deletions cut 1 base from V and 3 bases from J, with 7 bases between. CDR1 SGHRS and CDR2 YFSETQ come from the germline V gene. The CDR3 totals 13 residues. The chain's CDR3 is CASSLRVDTEAFF. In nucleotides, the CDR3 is TGCGCCAGCAGCTTGAGGGTGGACACTGAAGCTTTCTTT. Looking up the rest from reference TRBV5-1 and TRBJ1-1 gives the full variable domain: KAGVTQTPRYLIKTRGQQVTLSCSPISGHRSVSWYQQTPGQGLQFLFEYFSETQRNKGNFPGRFSGRQFSNSRSEMNVSTLELGDSALYLCASSLRVDTEAFFGQGTRLTVV.

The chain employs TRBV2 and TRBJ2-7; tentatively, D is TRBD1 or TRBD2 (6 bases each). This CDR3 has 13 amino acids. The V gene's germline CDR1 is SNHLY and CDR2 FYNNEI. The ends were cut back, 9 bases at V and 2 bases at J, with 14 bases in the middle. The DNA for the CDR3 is TGTGCCAGAGGAGGGGCAGGGGCCTACGAGCAGTACTTC. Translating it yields CARGGAGAYEQYF.

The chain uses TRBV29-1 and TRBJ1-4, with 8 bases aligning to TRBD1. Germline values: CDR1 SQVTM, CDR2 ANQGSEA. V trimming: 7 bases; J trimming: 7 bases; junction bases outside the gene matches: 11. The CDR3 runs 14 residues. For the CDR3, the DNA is TGCAGCGGCCTCGACAGGGGCGCGGGTGAAAAACTGTTTTTT. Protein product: CSGLDRGAGEKLFF.

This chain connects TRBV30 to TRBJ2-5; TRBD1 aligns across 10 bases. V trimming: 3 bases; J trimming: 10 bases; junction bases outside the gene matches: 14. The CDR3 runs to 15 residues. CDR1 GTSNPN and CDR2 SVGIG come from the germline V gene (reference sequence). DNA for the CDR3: TGTGCCTGGAGCGGACAGGGGGGTTTGATGAGGGACCAGTACTTC. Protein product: CAWSGQGGLMRDQYF.

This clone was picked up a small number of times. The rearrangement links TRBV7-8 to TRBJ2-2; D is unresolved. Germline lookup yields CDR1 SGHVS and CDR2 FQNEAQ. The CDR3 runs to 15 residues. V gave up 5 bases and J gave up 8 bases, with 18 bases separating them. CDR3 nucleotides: TGTGCCAGCAGCGCGTACAACAGCGCCTTGGGGGAGCTGTTTTTT. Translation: CASSAYNSALGELFF. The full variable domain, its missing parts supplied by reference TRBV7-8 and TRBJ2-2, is GAGVSQSPRYKVAKRGQDVALRCDPISGHVSLFWYQQALGQGPEFLTYFQNEAQLDKSGLPSDRFFAERPEGSVSTLKIQRTQQEDSAVYLCASSAYNSALGELFFGEGSRLTVL.

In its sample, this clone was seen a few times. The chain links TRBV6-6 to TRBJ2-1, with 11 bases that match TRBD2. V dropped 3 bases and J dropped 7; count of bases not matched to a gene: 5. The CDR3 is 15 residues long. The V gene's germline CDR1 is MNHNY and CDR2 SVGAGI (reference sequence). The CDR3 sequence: CASSYRTSGLNEQFF. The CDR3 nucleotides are TGTGCCAGCAGTTATAGGACTAGCGGGTTAAATGAGCAGTTCTTC.

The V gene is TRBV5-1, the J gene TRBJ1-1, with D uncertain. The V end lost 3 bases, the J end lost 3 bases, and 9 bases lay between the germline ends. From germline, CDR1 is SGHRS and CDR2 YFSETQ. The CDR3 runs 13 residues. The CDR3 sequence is CASSSQEDTEAFF. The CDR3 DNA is TGCGCCAGCAGCTCTCAGGAAGACACTGAAGCTTTCTTT.

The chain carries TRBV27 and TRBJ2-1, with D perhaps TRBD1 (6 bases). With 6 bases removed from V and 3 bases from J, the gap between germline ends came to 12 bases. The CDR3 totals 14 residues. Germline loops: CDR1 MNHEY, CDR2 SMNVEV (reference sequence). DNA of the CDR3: TGTGCCAGCAGCCAGGGGCCAAGCTACAATGAGCAGTTCTTC. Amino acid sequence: CASSQGPSYNEQFF.

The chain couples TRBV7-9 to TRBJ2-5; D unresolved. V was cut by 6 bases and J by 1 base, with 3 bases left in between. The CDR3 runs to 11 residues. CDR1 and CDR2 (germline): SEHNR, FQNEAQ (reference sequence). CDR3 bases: TGTGCCAGCAGTTCCCAAGAGACCCAGTACTTC. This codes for CASSSQETQYF.

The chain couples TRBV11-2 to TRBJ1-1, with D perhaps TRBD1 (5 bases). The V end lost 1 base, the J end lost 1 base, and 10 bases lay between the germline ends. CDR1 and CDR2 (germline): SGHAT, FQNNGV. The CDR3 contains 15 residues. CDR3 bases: TGTGCCAGCAGCTTAGCGGGGAGGGGGAACACTGAAGCTTTCTTT. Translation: CASSLAGRGNTEAFF.

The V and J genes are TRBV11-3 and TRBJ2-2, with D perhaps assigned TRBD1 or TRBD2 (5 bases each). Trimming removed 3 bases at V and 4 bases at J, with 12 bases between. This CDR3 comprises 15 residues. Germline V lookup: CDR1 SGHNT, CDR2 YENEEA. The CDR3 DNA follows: TGTGCCAGCAGCTTGTGGGACGGCCCCACCGGGGAGCTGTTTTTT. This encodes CASSLWDGPTGELFF.

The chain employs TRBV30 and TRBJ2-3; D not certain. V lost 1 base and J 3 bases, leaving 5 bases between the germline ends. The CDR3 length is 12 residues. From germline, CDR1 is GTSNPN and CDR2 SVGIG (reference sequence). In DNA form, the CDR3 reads TGTGCCTGGAGTGAAGGGACAGATACGCAGTATTTT. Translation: CAWSEGTDTQYF.

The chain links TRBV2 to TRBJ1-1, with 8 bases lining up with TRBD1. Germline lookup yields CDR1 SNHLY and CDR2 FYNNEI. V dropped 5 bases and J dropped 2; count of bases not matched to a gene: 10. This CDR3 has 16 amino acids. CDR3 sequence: CASSRGQGRVNTEAFF. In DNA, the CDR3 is TGTGCCAGCAGTAGAGGACAGGGTAGGGTTAACACTGAAGCTTTCTTT.

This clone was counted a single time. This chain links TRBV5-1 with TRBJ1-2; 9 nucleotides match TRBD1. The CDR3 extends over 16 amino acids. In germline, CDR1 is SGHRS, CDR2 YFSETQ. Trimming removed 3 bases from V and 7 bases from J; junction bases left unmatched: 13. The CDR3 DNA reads TGCGCCAGCAGCTACCTGACAGGGGGTTTTACCGGTGGCTACACCTTC. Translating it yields CASSYLTGGFTGGYTF.

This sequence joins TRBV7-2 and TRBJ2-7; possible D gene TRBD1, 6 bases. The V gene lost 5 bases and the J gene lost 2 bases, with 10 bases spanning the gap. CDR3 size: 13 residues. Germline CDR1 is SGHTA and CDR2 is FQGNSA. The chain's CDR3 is CASSPGVTYEQYF. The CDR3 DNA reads TGTGCCAGCAGCCCAGGGGTGACCTACGAGCAGTACTTC.

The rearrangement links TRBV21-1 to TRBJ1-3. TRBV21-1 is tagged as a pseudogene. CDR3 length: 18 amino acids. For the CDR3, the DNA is TGTGCCAGCAGCAAAACAGTTTCGCCCCGGCGGACTGGAAACACCATATATTTT. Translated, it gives CASSKTVSPRRTGNTIYF.

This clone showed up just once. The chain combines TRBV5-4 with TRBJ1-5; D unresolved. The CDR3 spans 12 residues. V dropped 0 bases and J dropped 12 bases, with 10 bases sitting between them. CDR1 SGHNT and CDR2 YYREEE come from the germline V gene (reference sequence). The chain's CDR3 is CASSLGGGIQHF. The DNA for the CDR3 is TGTGCCAGCAGCTTGGGGGGAGGGATCCAGCATTTT.

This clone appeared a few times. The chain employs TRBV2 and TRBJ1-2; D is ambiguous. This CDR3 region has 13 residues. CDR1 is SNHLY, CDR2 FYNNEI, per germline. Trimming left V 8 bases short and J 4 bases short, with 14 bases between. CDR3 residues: CASGGWSVYGYTF. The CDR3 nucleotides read TGTGCCAGCGGCGGGTGGAGTGTCTATGGCTACACCTTC.

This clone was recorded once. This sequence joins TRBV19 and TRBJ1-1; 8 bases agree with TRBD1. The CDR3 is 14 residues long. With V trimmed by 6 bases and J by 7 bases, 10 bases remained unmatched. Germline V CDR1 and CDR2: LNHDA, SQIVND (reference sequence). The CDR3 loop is CASSGRGPGGEAFF. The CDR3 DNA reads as TGTGCCAGTAGCGGCAGGGGGCCTGGCGGTGAAGCTTTCTTT.

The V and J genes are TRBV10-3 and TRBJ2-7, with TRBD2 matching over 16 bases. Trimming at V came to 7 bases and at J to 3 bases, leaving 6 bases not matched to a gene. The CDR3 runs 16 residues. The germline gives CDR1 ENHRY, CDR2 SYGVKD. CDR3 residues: CAIKGTSGRDHYEQYF. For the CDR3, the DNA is TGTGCCATCAAGGGGACTAGCGGGAGGGACCACTACGAGCAGTACTTC.

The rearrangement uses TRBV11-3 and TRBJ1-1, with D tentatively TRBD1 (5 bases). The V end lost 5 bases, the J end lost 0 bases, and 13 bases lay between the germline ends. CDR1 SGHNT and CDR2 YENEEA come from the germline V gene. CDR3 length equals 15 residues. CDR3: CASSQEQELNTEAFF. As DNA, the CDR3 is TGTGCCAGCAGCCAAGAACAGGAATTGAACACTGAAGCTTTCTTT.

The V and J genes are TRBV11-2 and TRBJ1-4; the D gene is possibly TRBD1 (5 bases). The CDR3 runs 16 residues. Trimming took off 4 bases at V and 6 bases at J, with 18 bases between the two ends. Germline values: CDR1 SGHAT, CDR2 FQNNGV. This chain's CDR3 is CASSSITGGGDEKLFF. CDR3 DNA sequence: TGTGCCAGCAGCTCAATCACCGGGGGGGGAGATGAAAAACTGTTTTTT.

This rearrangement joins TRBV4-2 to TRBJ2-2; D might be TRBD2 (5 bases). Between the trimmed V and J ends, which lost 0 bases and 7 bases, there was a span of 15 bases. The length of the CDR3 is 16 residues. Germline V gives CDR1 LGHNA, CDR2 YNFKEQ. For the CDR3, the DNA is TGTGCCAGCAGCCAAGAAGGCATAGGAGGTAGCGGGGAGCTGTTTTTT. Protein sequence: CASSQEGIGGSGELFF.

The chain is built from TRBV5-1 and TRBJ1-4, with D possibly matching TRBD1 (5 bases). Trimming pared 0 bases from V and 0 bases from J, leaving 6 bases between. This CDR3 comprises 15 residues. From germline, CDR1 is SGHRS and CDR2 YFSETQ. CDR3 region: CASSLVGATNEKLFF. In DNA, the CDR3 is TGCGCCAGCAGCTTGGTGGGGGCAACTAATGAAAAACTGTTTTTT. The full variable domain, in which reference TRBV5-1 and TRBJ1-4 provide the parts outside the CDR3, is KAGVTQTPRYLIKTRGQQVTLSCSPISGHRSVSWYQQTPGQGLQFLFEYFSETQRNKGNFPGRFSGRQFSNSRSEMNVSTLELGDSALYLCASSLVGATNEKLFFGSGTQLSVL.

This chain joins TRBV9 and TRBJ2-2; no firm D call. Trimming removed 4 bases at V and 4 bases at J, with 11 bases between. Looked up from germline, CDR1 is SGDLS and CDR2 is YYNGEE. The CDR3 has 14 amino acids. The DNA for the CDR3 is TGTGCCAGCAGCCCCCGACCCGGCACCGGGGAGCTGTTTTTT. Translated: CASSPRPGTGELFF.

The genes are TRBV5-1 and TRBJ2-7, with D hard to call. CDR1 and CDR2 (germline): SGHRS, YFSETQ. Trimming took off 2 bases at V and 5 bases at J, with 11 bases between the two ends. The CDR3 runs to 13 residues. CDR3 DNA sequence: TGCGCCAGCAGCTTTGGGTCTACCGACGAGCAGTACTTC. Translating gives CASSFGSTDEQYF.